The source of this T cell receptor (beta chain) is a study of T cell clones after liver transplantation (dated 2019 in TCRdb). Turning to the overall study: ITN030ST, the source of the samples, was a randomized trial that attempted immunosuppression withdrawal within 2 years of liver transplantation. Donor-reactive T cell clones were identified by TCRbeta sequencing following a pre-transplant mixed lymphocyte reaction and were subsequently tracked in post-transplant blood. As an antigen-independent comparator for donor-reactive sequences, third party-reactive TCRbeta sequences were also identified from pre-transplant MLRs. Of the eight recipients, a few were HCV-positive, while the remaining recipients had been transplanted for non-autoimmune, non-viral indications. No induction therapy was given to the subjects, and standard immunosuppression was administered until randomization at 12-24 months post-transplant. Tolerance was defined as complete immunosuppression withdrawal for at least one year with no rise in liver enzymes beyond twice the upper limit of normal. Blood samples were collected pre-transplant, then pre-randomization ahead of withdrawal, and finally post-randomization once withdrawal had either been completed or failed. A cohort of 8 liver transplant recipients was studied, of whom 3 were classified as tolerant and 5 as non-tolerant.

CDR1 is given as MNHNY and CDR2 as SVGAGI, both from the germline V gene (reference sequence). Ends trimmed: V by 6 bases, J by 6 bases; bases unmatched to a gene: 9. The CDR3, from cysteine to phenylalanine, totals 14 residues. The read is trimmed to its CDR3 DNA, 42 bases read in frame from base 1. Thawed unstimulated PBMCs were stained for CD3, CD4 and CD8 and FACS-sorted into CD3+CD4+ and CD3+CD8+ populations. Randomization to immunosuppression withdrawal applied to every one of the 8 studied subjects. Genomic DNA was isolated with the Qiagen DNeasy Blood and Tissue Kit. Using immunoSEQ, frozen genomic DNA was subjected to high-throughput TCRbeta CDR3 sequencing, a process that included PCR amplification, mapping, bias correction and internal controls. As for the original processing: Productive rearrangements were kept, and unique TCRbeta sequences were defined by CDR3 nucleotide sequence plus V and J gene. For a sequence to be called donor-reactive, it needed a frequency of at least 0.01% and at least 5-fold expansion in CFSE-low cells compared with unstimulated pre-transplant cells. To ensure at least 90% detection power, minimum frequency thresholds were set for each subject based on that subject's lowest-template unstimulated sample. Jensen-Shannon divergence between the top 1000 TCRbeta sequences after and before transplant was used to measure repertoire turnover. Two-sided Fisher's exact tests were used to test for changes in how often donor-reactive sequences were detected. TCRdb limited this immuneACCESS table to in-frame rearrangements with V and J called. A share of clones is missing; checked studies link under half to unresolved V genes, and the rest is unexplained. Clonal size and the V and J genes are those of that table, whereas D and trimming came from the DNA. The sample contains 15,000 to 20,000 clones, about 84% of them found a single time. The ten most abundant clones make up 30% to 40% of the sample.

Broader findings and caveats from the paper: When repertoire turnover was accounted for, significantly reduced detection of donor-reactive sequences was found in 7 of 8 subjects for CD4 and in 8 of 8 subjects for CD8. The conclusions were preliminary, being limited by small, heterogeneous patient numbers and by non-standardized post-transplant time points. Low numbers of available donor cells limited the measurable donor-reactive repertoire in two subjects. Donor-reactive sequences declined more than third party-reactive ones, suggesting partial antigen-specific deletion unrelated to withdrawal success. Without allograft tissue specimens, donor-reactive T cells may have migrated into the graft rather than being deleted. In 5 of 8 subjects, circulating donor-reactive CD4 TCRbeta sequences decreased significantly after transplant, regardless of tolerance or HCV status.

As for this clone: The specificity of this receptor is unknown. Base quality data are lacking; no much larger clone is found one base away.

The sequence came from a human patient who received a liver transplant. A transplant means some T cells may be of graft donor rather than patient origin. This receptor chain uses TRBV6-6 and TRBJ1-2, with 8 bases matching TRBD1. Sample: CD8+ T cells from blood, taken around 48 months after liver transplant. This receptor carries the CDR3 CASSLQGGANGYTF. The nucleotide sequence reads TGTGCCAGCAGCCTACAGGGGGGAGCTAATGGCTACACCTTC.